The clone carrying this T cell receptor (beta chain) came up a few times. Its antigen is not identified. Assay: immunoSEQ multiplex PCR; the TCRdb copy retains only in-frame clones and omits some. The sample consists of about 160,000 clones, about nine tenths of them appearing once. The data originate from a study of cytomegalovirus exposure and HLA in healthy donors. General observations from the study: There were about 160 TCR beta chains listed as cytomegalovirus-associated. The tendency of first-cohort TCR clusters to co-occur in the approximately 120 validation repertoires was identified by a subsequent analysis.

The length of the CDR3 is 15 residues. The germline V gene has CDR1 SGDLS and CDR2 YYNGEE. V was clipped by 0 bases and J by 2 bases, with 12 bases between them. The specimen was PBMCs. This receptor was identified in a woman under 30 in good health and CMV-seropositive. The chain employs TRBV9 and TRBJ2-7; tentatively, D is TRBD2 (6 bases). In nucleotides, the CDR3 is TGTGCCAGCAGCGTAGATGCTAGCGTGGCCTACGAGCAGTACTTC. It yields the protein CASSVDASVAYEQYF.